Listed below are T cell receptor beta chains from one sample, sequenced in a study of monozygotic twins with inflammatory bowel disease. TCRdb reprocessed the 5' RACE reads and stores each CDR3 protein as one record, lacking DNA. The sample yields under 350,000 distinct CDR3 sequences, of which the top ten take up 5.5% to 6.5%. Sequenced material: blood. These receptors all come from a human donor with ulcerative colitis or Crohn's disease, or a healthy co-twin of an affected twin (not recorded which). Both conserved end residues are part of each CDR3.

>TRBV12-3/TRBV12-4|TRBJ2-1
CASRGGGAPGEQFF
>TRBV5-6|TRBJ2-7
CASSLVSGTDYEQYF
>TRBV9|TRBJ1-1
CASSVAQNTEAFF
>TRBV7-8|TRBJ1-1
CASSLGWAVGTGDTEAFF
>TRBV5-1|TRBJ2-1
CASSGSSGRAYNEQFF
>TRBV15|TRBJ1-1
CATSRGRFRTEAFF
>TRBV15|TRBJ2-1
CATSRDMQTEQFF
>TRBV7-9|TRBJ1-2
CASSLSSGGLDGYTF
>TRBV12-3/TRBV12-4|TRBJ2-2
CASSQRVDGGELFF
>TRBV7-6|TRBJ1-1
CASSRQGARDEAFF
>TRBV20-1|TRBJ1-5
CSATQGVTGGHQPQHF
>TRBV24-1|TRBJ2-1
CATSGAGTDERDEQFF
>TRBV27|TRBJ2-2
CASSPRGTFPGELFF
>TRBV4-3|TRBJ2-3
CASSQDGRTDTQYF